The clone carrying this T cell receptor beta chain has at least ten counts. This specimen comes from a study of T cells in Graves' hyperthyroidism and ophthalmopathy. The CDR3 runs to 13 residues. V lost 2 bases to trimming and J lost 2 bases, with 7 bases between them. The germline CDR1 and CDR2 sequences are GTSNPN and SVGIG (reference sequence). PBMCs were collected from an approximately 9.4 ml volume of fresh peripheral blood. Researchers amplified the TCR beta CDR3 regions from RNA transcripts. TCR CDR3 underwent first-round RT-PCR with the HTBI primer set. TCRdb reprocessed the multiplex PCR reads via MiXCR and lists one record per CDR3 protein. In the table there are about 200,000 distinct CDR3 sequences, 15% to 20% of which are singletons.

The chain employs TRBV30 and TRBJ1-5; D uncertain. Sequenced sample: blood. This TCR came from a man aged 45-65 years with Graves' hyperthyroidism. Here the CDR3 reads CAWSTGGNQPQHF. Written as DNA, the CDR3 is TGTGCCTGGAGTACGGGAGGCAATCAGCCCCAGCATTTT.